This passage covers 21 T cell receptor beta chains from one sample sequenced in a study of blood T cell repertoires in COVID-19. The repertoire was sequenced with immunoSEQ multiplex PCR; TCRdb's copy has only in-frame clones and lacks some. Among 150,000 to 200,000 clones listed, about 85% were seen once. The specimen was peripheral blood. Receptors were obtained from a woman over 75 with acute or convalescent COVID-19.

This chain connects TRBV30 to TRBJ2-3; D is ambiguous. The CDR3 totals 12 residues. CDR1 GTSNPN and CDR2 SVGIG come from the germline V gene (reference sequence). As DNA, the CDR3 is TGTGCGCGGAAGCGACCCACAGATACGCAGTATTTT. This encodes CARKRPTDTQYF.

The DNA of the CDR3 is TGTGCCAGCACCCTACACGGCGGGAACACTGAAGCTTTCTTT. It codes for CASTLHGGNTEAFF. The chain links TRBV6-5 to TRBJ1-1; D gene ambiguous. Germline V gives CDR1 MNHEY, CDR2 SVGAGI. There are 14 residues in the CDR3. The ends were cut back, 7 bases at V and 1 base at J, with 13 bases in the middle.

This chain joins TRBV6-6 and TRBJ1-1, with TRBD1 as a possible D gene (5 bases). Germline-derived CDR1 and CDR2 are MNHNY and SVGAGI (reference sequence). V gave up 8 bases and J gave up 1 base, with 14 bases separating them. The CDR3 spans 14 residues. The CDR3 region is CASAAGRQNTEAFF. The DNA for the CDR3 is TGTGCCAGCGCAGCAGGGAGGCAGAACACTGAAGCTTTCTTT.

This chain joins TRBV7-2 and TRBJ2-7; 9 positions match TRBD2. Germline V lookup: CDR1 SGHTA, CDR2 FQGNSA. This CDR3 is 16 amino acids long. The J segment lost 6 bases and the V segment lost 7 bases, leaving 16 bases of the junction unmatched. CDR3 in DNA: TGTGCCAGCACCAAGACTAGCGGAATTGTTAGCTCCGAGCAGTACTTC. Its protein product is CASTKTSGIVSSEQYF.

The CDR3 sequence: CASQRQGKSGELFF. The DNA for the CDR3 is TGTGCCAGCCAACGACAGGGGAAATCCGGGGAGCTGTTTTTT. The chain carries TRBV9 and TRBJ2-2, with 8 bases fitting TRBD1. The CDR3 is 14 amino acids. With 7 bases clipped from V and 6 bases from J, the junction kept 8 bases outside the gene matches. Per germline, CDR1 SGDLS and CDR2 YYNGEE.

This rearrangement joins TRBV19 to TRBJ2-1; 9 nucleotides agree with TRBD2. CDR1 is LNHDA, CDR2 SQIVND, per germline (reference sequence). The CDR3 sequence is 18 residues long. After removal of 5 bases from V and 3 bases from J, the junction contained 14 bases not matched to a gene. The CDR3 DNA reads TGTGCCAGTAGTTCCTTGGGGGGCGGGAGGGCCGACTACAATGAGCAGTTCTTC. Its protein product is CASSSLGGGRADYNEQFF. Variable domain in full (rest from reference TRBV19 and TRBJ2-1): DGGITQSPKYLFRKEGQNVTLSCEQNLNHDAMYWYRQDPGQGLRLIYYSQIVNDFQKGDIAEGYSVSREKKESFPLTVTSAQKNPTAFYLCASSSLGGGRADYNEQFFGPGTRLTVL.

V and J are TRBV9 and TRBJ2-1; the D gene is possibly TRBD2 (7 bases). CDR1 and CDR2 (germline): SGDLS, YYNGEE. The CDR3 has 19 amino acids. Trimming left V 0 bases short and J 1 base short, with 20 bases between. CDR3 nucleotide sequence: TGTGCCAGCAGCGTAGGAGCCCCCCGGGGGGCCAATTCCTACAATGAGCAGTTCTTC. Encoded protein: CASSVGAPRGANSYNEQFF.

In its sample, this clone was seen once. The CDR3 bases are TGTGCCAGCAGGGACGACAGGGAGGTGGAGACCCAGTACTTC. Protein sequence: CASRDDREVETQYF. This sequence joins TRBV6-5 and TRBJ2-5; possible D gene TRBD1, 7 bases. V lost 6 bases, J lost 5 bases, and 16 bases lay in between. The CDR3 runs 14 residues. CDR1 MNHEY and CDR2 SVGAGI come from the germline V gene.

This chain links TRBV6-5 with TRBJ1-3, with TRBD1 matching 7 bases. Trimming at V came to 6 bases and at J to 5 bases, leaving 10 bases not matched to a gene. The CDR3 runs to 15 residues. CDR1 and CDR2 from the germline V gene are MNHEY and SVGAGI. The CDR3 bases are TGTGCCAGCAGCGGACGTCGACAGGGTCGAAACACCATATATTTT. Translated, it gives CASSGRRQGRNTIYF.

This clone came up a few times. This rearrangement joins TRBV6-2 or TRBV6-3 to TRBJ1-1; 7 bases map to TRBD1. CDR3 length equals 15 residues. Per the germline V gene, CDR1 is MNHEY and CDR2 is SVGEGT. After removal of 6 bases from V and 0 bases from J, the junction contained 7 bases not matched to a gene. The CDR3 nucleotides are TGTGCCAGCAGCCCCGTGGGACAGTTGAACACTGAAGCTTTCTTT. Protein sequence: CASSPVGQLNTEAFF.

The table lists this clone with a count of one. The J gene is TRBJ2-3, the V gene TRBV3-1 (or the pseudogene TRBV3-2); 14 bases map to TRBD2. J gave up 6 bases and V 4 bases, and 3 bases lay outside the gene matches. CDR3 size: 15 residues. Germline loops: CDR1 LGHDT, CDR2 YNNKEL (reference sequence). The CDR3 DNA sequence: TGTGCCAGCAGCCTAAGACTAGCGGGAGGGGATACGCAGTATTTT. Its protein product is CASSLRLAGGDTQYF.

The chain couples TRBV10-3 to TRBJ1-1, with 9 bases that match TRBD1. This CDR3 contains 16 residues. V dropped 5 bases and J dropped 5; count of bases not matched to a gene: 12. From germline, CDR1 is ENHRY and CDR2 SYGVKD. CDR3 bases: TGTGCCATCAGTCCATCATCGGGACAGGGCCTAACTGAAGCTTTCTTT. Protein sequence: CAISPSSGQGLTEAFF.

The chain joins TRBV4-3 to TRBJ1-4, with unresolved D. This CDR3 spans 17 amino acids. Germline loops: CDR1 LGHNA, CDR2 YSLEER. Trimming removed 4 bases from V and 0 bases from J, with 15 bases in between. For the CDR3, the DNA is TGCGCCAGCAGCCTTACCGGTCCCCGGGCAACTAATGAAAAACTGTTTTTT. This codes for CASSLTGPRATNEKLFF.

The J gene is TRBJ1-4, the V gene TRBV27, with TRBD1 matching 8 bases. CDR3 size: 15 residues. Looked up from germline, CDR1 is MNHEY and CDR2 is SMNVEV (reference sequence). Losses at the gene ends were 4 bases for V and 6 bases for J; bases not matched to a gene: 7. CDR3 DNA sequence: TGTGCCAGCAGTTCCTGGACAGGGAAGGATGAAAAACTGTTTTTT. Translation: CASSSWTGKDEKLFF. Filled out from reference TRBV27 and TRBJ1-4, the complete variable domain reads EAQVTQNPRYLITVTGKKLTVTCSQNMNHEYMSWYRQDPGLGLRQIYYSMNVEVTDKGDVPEGYKVSRKEKRNFPLILESPSPNQTSLYFCASSSWTGKDEKLFFGSGTQLSVL.

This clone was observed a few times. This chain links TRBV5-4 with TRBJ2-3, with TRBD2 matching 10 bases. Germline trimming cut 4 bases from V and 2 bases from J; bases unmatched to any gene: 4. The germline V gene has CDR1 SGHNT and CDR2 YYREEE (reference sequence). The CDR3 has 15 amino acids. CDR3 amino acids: CASSQGLANTDTQYF. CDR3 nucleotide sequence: TGTGCCAGCAGCCAGGGACTAGCGAACACAGATACGCAGTATTTT.

The chain's CDR3 is CASSQDETGVSTDTQYF. CDR3 DNA sequence: TGCGCCAGCAGCCAGGACGAGACAGGGGTTAGCACAGATACGCAGTATTTT. V is TRBV4-1 and J is TRBJ2-3; 8 bases are a match to TRBD1. Germline assignment: CDR1 MGHRA and CDR2 YSYEKL. The CDR3 totals 17 residues. Trimming cost V 3 bases and J 0 bases; bases outside gene matches: 8.

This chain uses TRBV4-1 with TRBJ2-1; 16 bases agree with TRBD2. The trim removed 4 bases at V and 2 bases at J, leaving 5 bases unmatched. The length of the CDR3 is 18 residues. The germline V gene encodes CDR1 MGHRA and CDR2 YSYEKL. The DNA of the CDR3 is TGCGCCAGCAGCCGGACCGGGACTAGCGGGGGGGCCTACAATGAGCAGTTCTTC. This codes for CASSRTGTSGGAYNEQFF.

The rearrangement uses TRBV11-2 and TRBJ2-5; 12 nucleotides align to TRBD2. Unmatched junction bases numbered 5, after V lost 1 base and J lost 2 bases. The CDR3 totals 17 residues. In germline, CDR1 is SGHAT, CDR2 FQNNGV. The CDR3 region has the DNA TGTGCCAGCAGCTTAGGTCTAGCGGGAGGGAAACAAGAGACCCAGTACTTC. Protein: CASSLGLAGGKQETQYF.

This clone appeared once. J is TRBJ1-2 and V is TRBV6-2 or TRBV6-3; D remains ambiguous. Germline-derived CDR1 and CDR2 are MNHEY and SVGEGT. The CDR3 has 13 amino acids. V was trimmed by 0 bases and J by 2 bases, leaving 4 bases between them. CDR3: CASSYSPNYGYTF. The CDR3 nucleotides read TGTGCCAGCAGTTACTCTCCGAACTATGGCTACACCTTC.

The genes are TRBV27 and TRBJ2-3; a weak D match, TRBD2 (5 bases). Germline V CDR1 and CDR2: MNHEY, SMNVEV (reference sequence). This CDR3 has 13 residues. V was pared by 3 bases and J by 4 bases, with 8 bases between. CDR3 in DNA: TGTGCCAGCAGTTTGGAGAGGGCAGATACGCAGTATTTT. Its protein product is CASSLERADTQYF.

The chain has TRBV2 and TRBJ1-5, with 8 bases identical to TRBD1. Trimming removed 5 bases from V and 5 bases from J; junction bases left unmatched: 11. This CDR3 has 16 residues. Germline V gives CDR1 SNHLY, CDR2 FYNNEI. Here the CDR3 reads CASSPHSRTGYQPQHF. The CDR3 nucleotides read TGTGCCAGCAGTCCCCACTCCCGGACAGGGTATCAGCCCCAGCATTTT.